This T cell receptor (beta chain) was sequenced in a study of blood T cell repertoires in COVID-19. At the level of the study: From the United States, Italy and Spain came samples of acute and convalescent COVID-19.

Per the original data handling: Using reference gene primer amplification, nucleated cell counts were estimated. Here immunoSEQ multiplex PCR was the method, and the copy in TCRdb shows in-frame clones only, minus some. The DNA gave D and trimming, while V, J and clone size come from that table. Among some 260,000 clones listed, 85% to 90% were seen once. This receptor was obtained from a woman aged 40 to 50 who had recovered from COVID-19. The specimen was peripheral blood.

The CDR3 region has the DNA TGTGCCTGGAGTCCCCCGAATCCCTGGGGCCACCACAGATACGGTGAGCAGTTCTTC. It specifies CAWSPPNPWGHHRYGEQFF. This chain links TRBV30 with TRBJ2-1, with D perhaps matching TRBD1 (5 bases). Trimming pared 2 bases from V and 9 bases from J, leaving 32 bases between. The V gene's germline CDR1 is GTSNPN and CDR2 SVGIG (reference sequence). This CDR3 comprises 19 residues.